These 21 T cell receptor beta chains were sequenced from one sample in a study of shared clonotypes between healthy human individuals. Profiling relied on immunoSEQ multiplex PCR, and the TCRdb table lists in-frame clones only, not all of them. The sample yields 400,000 to 600,000 clones, 95% to 96% seen once. The source material was naive CD4+ T cells sorted from blood. Described subset: CD45RA+ positively selected. The source is a woman aged 25 to 39 in good health.

This chain links TRBV5-4 with TRBJ2-7; D remains unclear. Looked up from germline, CDR1 is SGHNT and CDR2 is YYREEE (reference sequence). The germline V and J ends were trimmed by 0 bases and 5 bases, with 3 bases remaining between them. The CDR3 spans 11 residues. The DNA of the CDR3 is TGTGCCAGCAGCTTGGCTGACGAGCAGTACTTC. It yields the protein CASSLADEQYF.

The gene calls are TRBV28 and TRBJ2-2; a possible D gene is TRBD2 (6 bases). The CDR3 spans 15 residues. V lost 6 bases to trimming and J lost 1 base, with 12 bases between them. CDR1 and CDR2 (germline): MDHEN, SYDVKM. The CDR3 spells CASRGGGKNTGELFF. CDR3 DNA sequence: TGTGCCAGCAGGGGGGGTGGGAAGAACACCGGGGAGCTGTTTTTT.

The chain couples TRBV25-1 to TRBJ2-5, with 10 bases that match TRBD1. Germline V gene data show CDR1 as MGHDK and CDR2 as SYGVNS. The V segment lost 6 bases and the J segment 1 base; nucleotides outside the gene matches: 2. The CDR3 spans 14 residues. The CDR3 reads CASRRTGGQETQYF. The CDR3 coding sequence is TGTGCCAGCAGAAGGACAGGGGGCCAAGAGACCCAGTACTTC.

V and J are TRBV11-3 and TRBJ2-5, with 8 bases aligning to TRBD2. CDR1 is SGHNT, CDR2 YENEEA, per germline. With 0 bases clipped from V and 11 bases from J, the junction kept 5 bases outside the gene matches. The CDR3 length is 13 residues. As DNA, the CDR3 is TGTGCCAGCAGCTTAGAGGGGACTAGTGCTCAGTACTTC. Its translation: CASSLEGTSAQYF.

This chain joins TRBV19 and TRBJ2-5; a weak D match, TRBD2 (5 bases). From germline, CDR1 is LNHDA and CDR2 SQIVND (reference sequence). Deletions cut 6 bases from V and 5 bases from J, with 10 bases between. The length of the CDR3 is 12 residues. CDR3 DNA: TGTGCCAGTAGGCGAGGGCTCGAGACCCAGTACTTC. Protein: CASRRGLETQYF. Full variable domain (missing parts from reference TRBV19 and TRBJ2-5): DGGITQSPKYLFRKEGQNVTLSCEQNLNHDAMYWYRQDPGQGLRLIYYSQIVNDFQKGDIAEGYSVSREKKESFPLTVTSAQKNPTAFYLCASRRGLETQYFGPGTRLLVL.

The J gene is TRBJ2-4, the V gene TRBV28, with 10 bases fitting TRBD1. This CDR3 contains 14 residues. V trimming: 6 bases; J trimming: 7 bases; junction bases outside the gene matches: 6. Germline V CDR1 and CDR2: MDHEN, SYDVKM. CDR3 loop: CASRSPGQGNIQYF. In DNA form, the CDR3 reads TGTGCCAGCAGAAGCCCGGGACAGGGGAACATTCAGTACTTC.

A remark on this clone: Other DNA variants within this sample encode the same CDR3. The chain recombines TRBV28 with TRBJ2-1, with no clear D. The germline V and J ends were trimmed by 1 base and 6 bases, with 4 bases remaining between them. Looked up from germline, CDR1 is MDHEN and CDR2 is SYDVKM. The CDR3 is made up of 12 amino acids. CDR3 DNA: TGTGCCAGCAGTTTATTGGCCAATGAGCAGTTCTTC. This translates into CASSLLANEQFF.

This chain uses TRBV11-2 with TRBJ2-7; the D gene is possibly TRBD1 (6 bases). The CDR3 runs 14 residues. Germline V gene lookup returns CDR1 SGHAT and CDR2 FQNNGV. Trimming left V 5 bases short and J 3 bases short, with 14 bases between. CDR3 DNA: TGTGCCAGCAGCACCCGGACAGCTTACTACGAGCAGTACTTC. This sequence encodes CASSTRTAYYEQYF.

The rearrangement joins TRBV25-1 to TRBJ2-7; D might be TRBD2 (6 bases). V was trimmed by 8 bases and J by 2 bases, leaving 16 bases between them. Germline loops: CDR1 MGHDK, CDR2 SYGVNS. The CDR3 consists of 14 residues. CDR3 protein: CASRSGLFPYEQYF. The CDR3 region has the DNA TGTGCCAGCCGATCGGGACTGTTCCCCTACGAGCAGTACTTC.

The chain carries TRBV19 and TRBJ1-1; 8 nucleotides line up with TRBD1. The V gene's germline CDR1 is LNHDA and CDR2 SQIVND (reference sequence). The CDR3 is 17 residues long. The V and J ends lost 5 bases and 2 bases, in that order; junction bases with no gene match: 13. The CDR3 protein is CASSPFRDRGRNTEAFF. The CDR3 bases are TGTGCCAGTAGTCCATTCCGAGACAGGGGTCGAAACACTGAAGCTTTCTTT.

The V call is TRBV7-9, the J call TRBJ2-7; TRBD1 matches 7 bases. Germline V gene sequence: CDR1 SEHNR, CDR2 FQNEAQ (reference sequence). The CDR3 covers 14 residues. V dropped 0 bases and J dropped 6; count of bases not matched to a gene: 5. CDR3 nucleotides: TGTGCCAGCAGCTTAGCGGGGACAGTTACCGAGCAGTACTTC. It codes for CASSLAGTVTEQYF.

V gene TRBV5-1 combines with J gene TRBJ2-3; no clear D gene. This CDR3 comprises 14 residues. Germline V CDR1 and CDR2: SGHRS, YFSETQ. Deletions cut 3 bases from V and 0 bases from J, with 8 bases between. The chain's CDR3 is CASSSLGSTDTQYF. The CDR3 coding sequence is TGCGCCAGCAGCTCGTTGGGTAGCACAGATACGCAGTATTTT.

The CDR3 here is CASSPDRENGELFF. The CDR3, as DNA: TGTGCCAGCAGTCCGGACAGGGAAAACGGGGAGCTGTTTTTT. The V call is TRBV28, the J call TRBJ2-2; 8 positions agree with TRBD1. The CDR3 covers 14 residues. Trimming at V came to 5 bases and at J to 7 bases, leaving 6 bases not matched to a gene. Germline V lookup: CDR1 MDHEN, CDR2 SYDVKM. Full variable domain (remainder filled in from reference TRBV28 and TRBJ2-2): DVKVTQSSRYLVKRTGEKVFLECVQDMDHENMFWYRQDPGLGLRLIYFSYDVKMKEKGDIPEGYSVSREKKERFSLILESASTNQTSMYLCASSPDRENGELFFGEGSRLTVL.

The CDR3 nucleotides are TGTGCCAGCAGCTTCGAGGGTAGCGGCTACGAGCAGTACTTC. Its translation is CASSFEGSGYEQYF. The rearrangement joins TRBV9 to TRBJ2-7; D is possibly TRBD2 (6 bases). CDR1 and CDR2 from the germline V gene are SGDLS and YYNGEE. Trimming took off 4 bases at V and 3 bases at J, with 14 bases between the two ends. The CDR3 extends over 14 amino acids.

The V call is TRBV6-5, the J call TRBJ2-5, with 12 bases matching TRBD1. After removal of 7 bases from V and 5 bases from J, the junction contained 8 bases not matched to a gene. CDR3 length: 15 residues. CDR1 MNHEY and CDR2 SVGAGI come from the germline V gene. CDR3 DNA: TGTGCCAGCACTCCGGGACAGGGGGCCGTCGAGACCCAGTACTTC. Translation gives CASTPGQGAVETQYF.

This chain uses TRBV18 with TRBJ1-1; possibly TRBD1 for D (5 bases). V lost 6 bases to trimming and J lost 0 bases, with 14 bases between them. The CDR3 is made up of 15 amino acids. CDR1 is KGHSH and CDR2 is LQKENI in the germline V gene. The CDR3 reads CASSRDGRLNTEAFF. The CDR3 nucleotides read TGTGCCAGCTCTCGGGACGGGAGATTGAACACTGAAGCTTTCTTT.

CDR3 residues: CASRWDRVSNQPQHF. The CDR3 coding sequence is TGTGCCAGCAGATGGGACAGGGTTAGCAATCAGCCCCAGCATTTT. The rearrangement joins TRBV2 to TRBJ1-5, with 9 bases aligning to TRBD1. Germline values: CDR1 SNHLY, CDR2 FYNNEI. The CDR3 runs 15 residues. V was clipped by 6 bases and J by 0 bases; unmatched bases: 3. Full variable domain (rest looked up from reference TRBV2 and TRBJ1-5): EPEVTQTPSHQVTQMGQEVILRCVPISNHLYFYWYRQILGQKVEFLVSFYNNEISEKSEIFDDQFSVERPDGSNFTLKIRSTKLEDSAMYFCASRWDRVSNQPQHFGDGTRLSIL.

This chain uses TRBV18 with TRBJ2-1, with no clear D. Trimming pared 3 bases from V and 6 bases from J, leaving 12 bases between. In germline, CDR1 is KGHSH, CDR2 LQKENI. This CDR3 is built from 14 residues. CDR3 residues: CASSPVGSGNEQFF. In nucleotides, the CDR3 is TGTGCCAGCTCACCTGTGGGATCGGGCAATGAGCAGTTCTTC.

The V gene is TRBV5-3, the J gene TRBJ2-3; 7 positions match TRBD2. TRBV5-3 qualifies as an ORF whose function is uncertain. The junction had 11 bases not matched to a gene; V was cut back by 3 bases and J by 1 base. The CDR3 covers 17 residues. CDR3 amino acids: CARSSWTRRRRTDTQYF. Here the CDR3 DNA reads TGTGCCAGAAGCTCCTGGACTAGAAGGCGCCGCACAGATACGCAGTATTTT.

V gene TRBV18 combines with J gene TRBJ2-6; 10 bases are a match to TRBD1. The J segment lost 1 base and the V segment lost 3 bases, leaving 6 bases of the junction unmatched. Per the germline V gene, CDR1 is KGHSH and CDR2 is LQKENI. This CDR3 is built from 18 residues. This chain's CDR3 is CASSPGQGGVSGANVLTF. The CDR3 nucleotides read TGTGCCAGCTCACCTGGACAGGGGGGAGTGTCTGGGGCCAACGTCCTGACTTTC.

The rearrangement joins TRBV5-1 to TRBJ1-4; TRBD1 is a possible D gene (5 bases). V lost 2 bases and J 0 bases, leaving 17 bases between the germline ends. CDR1 and CDR2 (germline): SGHRS, YFSETQ. CDR3 length: 18 residues. Here the CDR3 DNA reads TGCGCCAGCAGCTTTGGGACGGACTCTTCTACAACTAATGAAAAACTGTTTTTT. This encodes CASSFGTDSSTTNEKLFF. Full variable domain (missing parts from reference TRBV5-1 and TRBJ1-4): KAGVTQTPRYLIKTRGQQVTLSCSPISGHRSVSWYQQTPGQGLQFLFEYFSETQRNKGNFPGRFSGRQFSNSRSEMNVSTLELGDSALYLCASSFGTDSSTTNEKLFFGSGTQLSVL.